A selection of T cell receptor beta chains follows, all from one sample in a study of blood T cell repertoires in COVID-19. Using immunoSEQ multiplex PCR, the repertoire was profiled, and TCRdb retains in-frame clones only, with some absent. The data show 200,000 to 250,000 clones, with around nine tenths seen just once and 5.5% to 8% held by the top ten. The material sequenced was peripheral blood. Receptors originate from a man aged 60 to 69 who had recovered from COVID-19. The CDR3 runs from the conserved cysteine through the conserved F or W. Fields, in order: J gene, V gene, clone size, CDR3 protein. Clone sizes are given selectively: once, few, many, or a class where the clone is expanded.

TRBJ2-3,TRBV5-4,NA,CASSLRQGSDTQYF
TRBJ1-1,TRBV12-3/TRBV12-4,few,CASRMGQKAFF
TRBJ2-5,TRBV18,NA,CASSPYLGRQETQYF
TRBJ2-1,TRBV5-1,once,CASSLGTIPSYNEQFF
TRBJ1-1,TRBV19,NA,CASSRQLGANTEAFF
TRBJ2-1,TRBV7-3,NA,CASSLIMSGRAYNEQFF
TRBJ2-5,TRBV21-1,once,CASSKALAGQETQYF
TRBJ1-1,TRBV4-2,NA,CASSQGDRGETEAFF
TRBJ1-2,TRBV5-4,NA,CASSFPDYGYTF
TRBJ2-7,TRBV3-1/TRBV3-2,NA,CASSLIGQGDEQYF
TRBJ1-1,TRBV12-5,NA,CASGLFRGNTEAFF
TRBJ1-2,TRBV5-1,NA,CASSSAAVGGDYGYTF
TRBJ1-1,TRBV25-1,NA,CASSKTGGKEAFF
TRBJ2-3,TRBV3-1/TRBV3-2,NA,CASSLPGLAGAGPATDTQYF
TRBJ1-2,TRBV5-8,few,CASSLAGDRHGYTF
TRBJ2-7,TRBV6-5,NA,CASSYRPGDEQYF
TRBJ2-7,TRBV3-1/TRBV3-2,NA,CASSPRDREYEQYF
TRBJ2-5,TRBV18,NA,CASSLSRQPQETQYF
TRBJ2-1,TRBV27,NA,CASSSGTEYYNEQFF
TRBJ1-5,TRBV5-1,NA,CASSLGDSYSNQPQHF
TRBJ1-1,TRBV7-2,NA,CASSFGTQVGTEAFF
TRBJ2-1,TRBV7-9,few,CASKGQGETSGRINEQFF
TRBJ2-7,TRBV5-1,NA,CASCQGTPLREQYF
TRBJ1-2,TRBV12-3/TRBV12-4,NA,CASSSSGQRGYTF
TRBJ2-3,TRBV19,NA,CASNPQGGTDTQYF
TRBJ2-5,TRBV5-6,NA,CASSLDMETQYF
TRBJ2-5,TRBV4-3,NA,CASSQDWGTGGVETQYF
TRBJ2-1,TRBV6-5,NA,CASSYGRGSYNEQFF
TRBJ2-7,TRBV5-4,NA,CASSTRQGAYEQYF
TRBJ1-3,TRBV5-4,NA,CASSRRGGDTIYF
TRBJ1-5,TRBV18,NA,CASSPQGQDQPQHF
TRBJ2-1,TRBV5-5,NA,CASSLRLAGDLGWNEQFF
TRBJ2-6,TRBV6-6,NA,CASRPSTVGANVLTF
TRBJ2-1,TRBV20-1,NA,CSASGSLASGASEQFF
TRBJ2-7,TRBV27,few,CASSFLSIGGVNFYEQYF
TRBJ1-2,TRBV6-4,NA,CASSDVARDFIYGYTF
TRBJ2-1,TRBV4-2,once,CASSREVRGEDNEQFF
TRBJ2-1,TRBV29-1,NA,CSGQGARVDNEQFF
TRBJ2-3,TRBV12-3/TRBV12-4,NA,CATSRTYTDTQYF
TRBJ1-2,TRBV5-4,NA,CASRRETGNYGYTF
TRBJ1-2,TRBV5-4,few,CASTIPLGGGNWYGYTF
TRBJ2-1,TRBV27,NA,CASSLSRQGAYNEQFF
TRBJ2-7,TRBV20-1,NA,CSASGTGVGLEQYF
TRBJ2-2,TRBV19,NA,CASETSGGSYTGELFF
TRBJ1-1,TRBV6-5,NA,CASRQTEGWKAFF
TRBJ2-1,TRBV19,medium-sized,CASSATSGRFNEQFF
TRBJ1-2,TRBV9,NA,CASSSNYGYTF
TRBJ2-7,TRBV5-8,NA,CASSLANEQYF
TRBJ2-5,TRBV27,NA,CASSGGQNQETQYF
TRBJ2-7,TRBV27,NA,CASSPRKSGIPYEQYF
TRBJ2-5,TRBV5-1,NA,CASSLGGGGVETQYF
TRBJ1-6,TRBV19,once,CASGTDKAWPLHF
TRBJ1-6,TRBV30,once,CAWSSPPSGNSDNSPLHF
TRBJ2-1,TRBV21-1,NA,CASSNDKRTGSNHSYNEQFF